This TCR beta chain was obtained from a study of cytomegalovirus exposure and HLA in healthy donors. PCR employed 60 Vbeta and 13 Jbeta primers. Measured with immunoSEQ multiplex PCR; TCRdb has only the in-frame clones, and not every one. The sample consists of 170,000 or so clones, approximately 84% of them appearing once. V dropped 4 bases and J dropped 11 bases, with 14 bases sitting between them. Germline assignment: CDR1 MGHDK and CDR2 SYGVNS. This CDR3 has 12 amino acids. Specimen: PBMCs. The chain employs TRBV25-1 and TRBJ1-1; maybe TRBD1 (5 bases). This sequence was found in a girl aged 5-17 years in good health and CMV-seropositive. CDR3: CASSVTGVGAFF. The CDR3 DNA reads TGTGCCAGCAGTGTAACAGGTGTCGGGGCTTTCTTT.